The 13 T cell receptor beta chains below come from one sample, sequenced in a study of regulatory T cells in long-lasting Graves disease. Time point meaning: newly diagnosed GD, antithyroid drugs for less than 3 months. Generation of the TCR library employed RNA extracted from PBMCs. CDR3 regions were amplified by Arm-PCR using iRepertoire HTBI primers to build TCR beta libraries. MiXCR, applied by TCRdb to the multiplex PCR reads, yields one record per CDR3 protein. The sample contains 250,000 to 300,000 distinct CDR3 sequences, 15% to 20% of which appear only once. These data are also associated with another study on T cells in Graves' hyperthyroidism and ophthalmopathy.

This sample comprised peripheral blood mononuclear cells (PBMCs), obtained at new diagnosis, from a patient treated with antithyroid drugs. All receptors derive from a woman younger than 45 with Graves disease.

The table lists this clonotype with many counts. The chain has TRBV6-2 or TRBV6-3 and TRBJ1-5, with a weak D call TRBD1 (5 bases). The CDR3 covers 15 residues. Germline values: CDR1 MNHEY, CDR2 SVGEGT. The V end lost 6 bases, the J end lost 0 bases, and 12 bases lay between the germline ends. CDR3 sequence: CASRVDGASNQPQHF. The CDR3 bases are TGTGCCAGCAGGGTGGACGGGGCTAGCAATCAGCCCCAGCATTTT.

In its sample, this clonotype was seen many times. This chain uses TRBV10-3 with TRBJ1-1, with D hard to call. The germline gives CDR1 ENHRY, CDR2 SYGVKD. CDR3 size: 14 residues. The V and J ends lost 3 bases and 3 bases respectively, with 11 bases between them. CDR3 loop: CAISDTGGDTEAFF. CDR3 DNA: TGTGCCATCAGTGACACCGGAGGAGACACTGAAGCTTTCTTT.

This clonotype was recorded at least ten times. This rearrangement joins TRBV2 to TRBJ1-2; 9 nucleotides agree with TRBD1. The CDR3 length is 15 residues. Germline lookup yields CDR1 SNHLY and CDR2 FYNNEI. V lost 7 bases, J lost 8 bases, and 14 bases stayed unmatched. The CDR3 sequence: CASMGYRGRSRGYTF. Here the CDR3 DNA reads TGTGCCAGCATGGGGTACAGGGGGCGTTCTCGGGGCTACACCTTC.

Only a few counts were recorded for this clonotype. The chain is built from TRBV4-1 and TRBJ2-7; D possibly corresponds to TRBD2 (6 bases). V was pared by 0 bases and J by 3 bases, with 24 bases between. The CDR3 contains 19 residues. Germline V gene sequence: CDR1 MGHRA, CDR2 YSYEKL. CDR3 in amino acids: CASSQEPPDGGGRSYEQYF. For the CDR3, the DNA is TGCGCCAGCAGCCAAGAGCCTCCGGACGGGGGAGGCCGTAGCTACGAGCAGTACTTC.

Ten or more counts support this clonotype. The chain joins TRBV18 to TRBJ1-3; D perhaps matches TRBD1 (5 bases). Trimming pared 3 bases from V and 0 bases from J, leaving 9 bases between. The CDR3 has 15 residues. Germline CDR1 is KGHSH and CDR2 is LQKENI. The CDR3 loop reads CASSPDSSSGNTIYF. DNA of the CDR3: TGTGCCAGCTCACCCGACAGCTCCTCTGGAAACACCATATATTTT.

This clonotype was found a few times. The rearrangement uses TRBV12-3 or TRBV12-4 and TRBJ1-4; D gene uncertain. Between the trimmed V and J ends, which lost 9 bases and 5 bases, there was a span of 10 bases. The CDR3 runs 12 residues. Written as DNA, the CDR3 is TGTGCCAGTCGGGCCCGAAATGAAAAACTGTTTTTT. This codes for CASRARNEKLFF.

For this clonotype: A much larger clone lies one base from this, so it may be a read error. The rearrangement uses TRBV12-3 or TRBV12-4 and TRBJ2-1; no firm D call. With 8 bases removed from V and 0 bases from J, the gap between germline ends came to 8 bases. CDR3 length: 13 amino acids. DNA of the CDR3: TGTGCCAGCGGCTGGAGCTCCTACAATGAGCAGTTCTTC. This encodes CASGWSSYNEQFF.

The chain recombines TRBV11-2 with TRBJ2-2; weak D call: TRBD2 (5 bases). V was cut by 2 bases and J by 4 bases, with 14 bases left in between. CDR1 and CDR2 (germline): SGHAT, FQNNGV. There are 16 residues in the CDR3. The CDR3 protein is CASSLQASSSTGELFF. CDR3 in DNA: TGTGCCAGCAGCTTACAAGCTAGCTCCAGCACCGGGGAGCTGTTTTTT.

DNA of the CDR3: TGCGCCAGCAGCACAGAGCCGACAGGGGTCAAAAACATTCAGTACTTC. This codes for CASSTEPTGVKNIQYF. V is TRBV5-1 and J is TRBJ2-4; 8 bases are a match to TRBD1. The CDR3 is 16 amino acids. Germline lookup yields CDR1 SGHRS and CDR2 YFSETQ. Germline trimming cut 4 bases from V and 3 bases from J; bases unmatched to any gene: 9. Together with reference TRBV5-1 and TRBJ2-4, the CDR3 gives the full variable domain: KAGVTQTPRYLIKTRGQQVTLSCSPISGHRSVSWYQQTPGQGLQFLFEYFSETQRNKGNFPGRFSGRQFSNSRSEMNVSTLELGDSALYLCASSTEPTGVKNIQYFGAGTRLSVL.

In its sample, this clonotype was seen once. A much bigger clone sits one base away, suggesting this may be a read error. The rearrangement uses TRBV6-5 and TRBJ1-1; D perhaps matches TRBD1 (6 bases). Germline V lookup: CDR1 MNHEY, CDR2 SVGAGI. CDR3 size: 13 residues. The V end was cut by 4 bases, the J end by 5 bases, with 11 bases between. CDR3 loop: CASSFGQRTEAFF. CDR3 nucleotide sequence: TGTGCCAGCAGTTTCGGACAGCGAACTGAAGCTTTCTTT.

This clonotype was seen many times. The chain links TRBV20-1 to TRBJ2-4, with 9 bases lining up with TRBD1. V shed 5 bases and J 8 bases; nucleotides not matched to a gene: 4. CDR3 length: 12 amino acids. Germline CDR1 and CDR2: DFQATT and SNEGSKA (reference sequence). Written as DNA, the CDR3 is TGCAGTGCTTCACAGGGGGCGTACATTCAGTACTTC. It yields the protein CSASQGAYIQYF.

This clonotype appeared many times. The chain's CDR3 is CASQAPYGYTF. The CDR3 DNA is TGTGCCAGCCAAGCCCCCTATGGCTACACCTTC. J is TRBJ1-2 and V is TRBV7-9; D is undetermined. The CDR3 is 11 residues long. Germline CDR1 is SEHNR and CDR2 is FQNEAQ (reference sequence). Trimming took 8 bases from V and 4 from J, leaving 8 bases between them.

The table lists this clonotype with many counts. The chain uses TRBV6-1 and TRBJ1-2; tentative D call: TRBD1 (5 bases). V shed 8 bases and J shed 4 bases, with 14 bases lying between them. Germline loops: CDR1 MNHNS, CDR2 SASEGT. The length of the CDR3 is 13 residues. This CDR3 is CASVGVTSYGYTF. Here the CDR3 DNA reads TGTGCCAGCGTGGGGGTAACGAGCTATGGCTACACCTTC.